These 32 T cell receptor beta chains came from one sample sequenced in a study of monozygotic twins with cystic fibrosis. The table came from immunoSEQ multiplex PCR; TCRdb's copy has only in-frame clones and leaves some out. The table includes some 32,000 clones, 95% to 98% detected once. The sequenced material came from blood. Receptor source: a girl aged 2 to 10 with cystic fibrosis.

The genes are TRBV5-1 and TRBJ2-1; perhaps D is TRBD1 or TRBD2 (5 bases each). The CDR3 is made up of 20 amino acids. With 0 bases removed from V and 9 bases from J, the gap between germline ends came to 31 bases. In germline, CDR1 is SGHRS, CDR2 YFSETQ. The CDR3, as DNA: TGCGCCAGCAGCTTGGACAGCCCGGCCGGGTTTCTAGGGGAGATCAGTGAGCAGTTCTTC. Its protein is CASSLDSPAGFLGEISEQFF.

V is TRBV28 and J is TRBJ2-7, with 9 bases identical to TRBD1. Per germline, CDR1 MDHEN and CDR2 SYDVKM. With 5 bases clipped from V and 2 bases from J, the junction kept 4 bases outside the gene matches. The CDR3 has 14 residues. The DNA of the CDR3 is TGTGCCAGCAGTGACCGGACAGGGGCCTACGAGCAGTACTTC. Translation: CASSDRTGAYEQYF.

The V call is TRBV5-4, the J call TRBJ1-2; 7 bases are a match to TRBD1. Losses at the gene ends were 5 bases for V and 8 bases for J; bases not matched to a gene: 12. This CDR3 spans 14 amino acids. In germline, CDR1 is SGHNT, CDR2 YYREEE (reference sequence). The CDR3 DNA follows: TGTGCCAGCAGGGGACAGTCTAACTATGAGGGCTACACCTTC. As protein: CASRGQSNYEGYTF.

The chain recombines TRBV25-1 with TRBJ1-1; 8 nucleotides align to TRBD1. V gave up 6 bases and J gave up 6 bases; unmatched junction bases: 6. The CDR3 covers 13 residues. CDR1 is MGHDK and CDR2 is SYGVNS in the germline V gene. The CDR3 region has the DNA TGTGCCAGCAGGGGACAGGATAGTGCTGAAGCTTTCTTT. Amino acid sequence: CASRGQDSAEAFF.

The chain is built from TRBV5-1 and TRBJ2-1; 8 bases are a match to TRBD1. Trimming took 4 bases from V and 6 from J; bases not matched to a gene: 9. CDR3 length: 15 residues. Per germline, CDR1 SGHRS and CDR2 YFSETQ. Here the CDR3 reads CASSEGTGTSNEQFF. Here the CDR3 DNA reads TGCGCCAGCAGCGAAGGGACAGGCACTAGCAATGAGCAGTTCTTC.

The CDR3 DNA reads as TGTGCCAGCAGACAAACAGGGGGACTAGCGGGCACGCAGTTCTTC. Protein: CASRQTGGLAGTQFF. The rearrangement links TRBV28 to TRBJ2-1; the match to TRBD2 covers 12 bases. Looked up from germline, CDR1 is MDHEN and CDR2 is SYDVKM. Trimming at V came to 6 bases and at J to 12 bases, leaving 12 bases not matched to a gene. The CDR3 is 15 amino acids.

The chain couples TRBV30 to TRBJ2-6; D is perhaps TRBD2 (6 bases). The V and J ends lost 4 bases and 2 bases respectively, with 18 bases between them. Germline V lookup: CDR1 GTSNPN, CDR2 SVGIG (reference sequence). CDR3 length: 17 residues. Written as DNA, the CDR3 is TGTGCCTGGATCCCCGGGGGACTTACCCCTGGGGCCAACGTCCTGACTTTC. This sequence encodes CAWIPGGLTPGANVLTF.

The rearrangement links TRBV5-1 to TRBJ2-1; TRBD2 agrees at 7 bases. The CDR3 length is 18 residues. The J segment lost 0 bases and the V segment lost 1 base, leaving 10 bases of the junction unmatched. The germline V gene encodes CDR1 SGHRS and CDR2 YFSETQ. The CDR3 reads CASSLTWAGDSSYNEQFF. CDR3 coding DNA: TGCGCCAGCAGCTTGACTTGGGCGGGAGACTCCTCCTACAATGAGCAGTTCTTC. The full variable domain, its missing parts supplied by reference TRBV5-1 and TRBJ2-1, is KAGVTQTPRYLIKTRGQQVTLSCSPISGHRSVSWYQQTPGQGLQFLFEYFSETQRNKGNFPGRFSGRQFSNSRSEMNVSTLELGDSALYLCASSLTWAGDSSYNEQFFGPGTRLTVL.

The table lists this clone with a count of one. This rearrangement joins TRBV6-5 to TRBJ1-4; D is undetermined. Germline lookup yields CDR1 MNHEY and CDR2 SVGAGI. V lost 4 bases to trimming and J lost 3 bases, with 15 bases between them. The CDR3 is 16 residues long. CDR3 bases: TGTGCCAGCAGTTCCCCTACGGGGTGGGCTAATGAAAAACTGTTTTTT. Its protein is CASSSPTGWANEKLFF.

The V call is TRBV11-2, the J call TRBJ2-2; 7 bases fit TRBD2. The germline V gene has CDR1 SGHAT and CDR2 FQNNGV. The ends lost 8 bases at V and 1 base at J; junction bases unmatched: 1. This CDR3 has 13 residues. The DNA for the CDR3 is TGTGCCAGCTCGGGAGGGAACACCGGGGAGCTGTTTTTT. Protein: CASSGGNTGELFF.

The rearrangement links TRBV5-1 to TRBJ2-5, with D hard to call. The germline V and J ends were trimmed by 4 bases and 1 base, with 8 bases remaining between them. The CDR3 contains 13 residues. Germline lookup yields CDR1 SGHRS and CDR2 YFSETQ. DNA of the CDR3: TGCGCCAGCAGCCTAACAGCCCAAGAGACCCAGTACTTC. Translated, it gives CASSLTAQETQYF.

The rearrangement joins TRBV10-3 to TRBJ1-1; D remains ambiguous. Germline CDR1 reads ENHRY; CDR2 reads SYGVKD. The CDR3 is 16 amino acids. Trimming took off 2 bases at V and 1 base at J, with 14 bases between the two ends. The DNA of the CDR3 is TGTGCCATCAGTGAGCCGATACGGTCTCGGAACACTGAAGCTTTCTTT. It encodes CAISEPIRSRNTEAFF.

V and J are TRBV5-4 and TRBJ2-2; D possibly corresponds to TRBD1 (6 bases). Germline V lookup: CDR1 SGHNT, CDR2 YYREEE (reference sequence). The V end was cut by 3 bases, the J end by 1 base, with 16 bases between. The CDR3 runs to 17 residues. CDR3 region: CASSSRQELKNTGELFF. In DNA, the CDR3 is TGTGCCAGCAGCTCCCGACAGGAGCTAAAGAACACCGGGGAGCTGTTTTTT.

The V gene is TRBV5-1, the J gene TRBJ2-2; D is undetermined. CDR3 length equals 15 residues. V shed 4 bases and J shed 3 bases, with 13 bases lying between them. Germline V gene sequence: CDR1 SGHRS, CDR2 YFSETQ. In DNA form, the CDR3 reads TGCGCCAGCAGCCCCGACTTAGCAGACACCGGGGAGCTGTTTTTT. As protein: CASSPDLADTGELFF.

J is TRBJ2-1 and V is TRBV19; D might be TRBD2 (6 bases). Germline V gene lookup returns CDR1 LNHDA and CDR2 SQIVND (reference sequence). The CDR3 is made up of 15 amino acids. Trimming stripped 3 bases from V and 7 bases from J, with 16 bases between. This CDR3 is CASSMVGGPGNEQFF. For the CDR3, the DNA is TGTGCCAGTAGTATGGTTGGAGGGCCCGGGAATGAGCAGTTCTTC.

The chain employs TRBV4-1 and TRBJ2-1; 9 nucleotides align to TRBD2. Germline V lookup: CDR1 MGHRA, CDR2 YSYEKL. V shed 0 bases and J 2 bases; nucleotides not matched to a gene: 5. The CDR3 runs 17 residues. The chain's CDR3 is CASSQDSSSGTYNEQFF. As DNA, the CDR3 is TGCGCCAGCAGCCAAGATTCGTCTAGCGGGACCTACAATGAGCAGTTCTTC.

The rearrangement uses TRBV9 and TRBJ1-1; no definite D call. The CDR3 extends over 15 amino acids. Trimming pared 0 bases from V and 4 bases from J, leaving 13 bases between. Germline CDR1 reads SGDLS; CDR2 reads YYNGEE. The chain's CDR3 is CASSVVPGSGTEAFF. The CDR3 DNA reads TGTGCCAGCAGCGTAGTACCAGGATCGGGCACTGAAGCTTTCTTT.

The V call is TRBV14, the J call TRBJ2-3, with D unclear. The germline CDR1 and CDR2 sequences are SGHDN and FVKESK. V lost 1 base to trimming and J lost 1 base, with 9 bases between them. The CDR3 length is 15 residues. The CDR3 is CASSQARQRTDTQYF. In DNA, the CDR3 is TGTGCCAGCAGCCAAGCTCGGCAGCGCACAGATACGCAGTATTTT.

The chain has TRBV30 and TRBJ2-7; 12 nucleotides line up with TRBD2. Germline loops: CDR1 GTSNPN, CDR2 SVGIG (reference sequence). This CDR3 contains 12 residues. With 8 bases clipped from V and 7 bases from J, the junction kept 6 bases outside the gene matches. CDR3 bases: TGTGCCGGAACGGGACTAGCGGGTGAGCAGTACTTC. It codes for CAGTGLAGEQYF.

The gene calls are TRBV30 and TRBJ2-1; 7 positions match TRBD2. The CDR3 is 14 residues long. Per germline, CDR1 GTSNPN and CDR2 SVGIG (reference sequence). Trimming removed 3 bases from V and 7 bases from J; junction bases left unmatched: 9. In nucleotides, the CDR3 is TGTGCCTGGAGCGTGGGGGGGGTAGCGAATGAGCAGTTCTTC. Protein sequence: CAWSVGGVANEQFF.

The chain links TRBV5-1 to TRBJ2-7, with D perhaps assigned TRBD1 or TRBD2 (5 bases each). Trimming removed 5 bases at V and 6 bases at J, with 18 bases between. The CDR3 extends over 14 amino acids. CDR1 is SGHRS and CDR2 is YFSETQ in the germline V gene. The CDR3 bases are TGCGCCAGCAGGCGGGCAGAGGGGTTTGCCGAGCAGTACTTC. It specifies CASRRAEGFAEQYF. The whole variable domain, filled in from reference TRBV5-1 and TRBJ2-7, reads KAGVTQTPRYLIKTRGQQVTLSCSPISGHRSVSWYQQTPGQGLQFLFEYFSETQRNKGNFPGRFSGRQFSNSRSEMNVSTLELGDSALYLCASRRAEGFAEQYFGPGTRLTVT.

The chain carries TRBV6-1 and TRBJ1-2; no reliable D call. CDR1 is MNHNS and CDR2 is SASEGT in the germline V gene. V lost 2 bases to trimming and J lost 6 bases, with 13 bases between them. The CDR3 is 14 residues long. The CDR3 here is CASSEWREGDGYTF. The CDR3 nucleotides read TGTGCCAGCAGTGAATGGAGGGAGGGAGATGGCTACACCTTC.

The chain has TRBV6-5 and TRBJ1-1; D unresolved. Germline CDR1 is MNHEY and CDR2 is SVGAGI. The CDR3 totals 14 residues. Trimming removed 5 bases from V and 4 bases from J, with 14 bases in between. The CDR3 protein is CASSGGKTGTEAFF. The CDR3 DNA is TGTGCCAGCAGTGGAGGTAAAACGGGCACTGAAGCTTTCTTT.

The chain uses TRBV2 and TRBJ2-7, with a weak D call TRBD2 (5 bases). This CDR3 has 16 residues. Trimming cost V 10 bases and J 4 bases, with 26 bases left between them. The germline V gene encodes CDR1 SNHLY and CDR2 FYNNEI. The CDR3 region has the DNA TGTGCCACTAGTACTTCGGGGTATGATTCTTGGTACGAGCAGTACTTC. Its protein is CATSTSGYDSWYEQYF.

CDR3 sequence (DNA): TGTGCCAGTAGTATAGGACCGAGAGCTAACTATGGCTACACCTTC. This gives the protein CASSIGPRANYGYTF. The chain recombines TRBV19 with TRBJ1-2; D unclear. Trimming removed 1 base at V and 0 bases at J, with 9 bases between. This CDR3 is 15 amino acids long. Germline V lookup: CDR1 LNHDA, CDR2 SQIVND (reference sequence).

V gene TRBV5-1 combines with J gene TRBJ1-2, with 8 bases that match TRBD1. The trim removed 1 base at V and 6 bases at J, leaving 5 bases unmatched. The germline V gene has CDR1 SGHRS and CDR2 YFSETQ. The CDR3 consists of 14 residues. CDR3 DNA sequence: TGCGCCAGCAGCTTGTCAGGGGGCTTCAATGGCTACACCTTC. Its protein is CASSLSGGFNGYTF. Combining the CDR3 with reference TRBV5-1 and TRBJ1-2 gives the whole variable domain KAGVTQTPRYLIKTRGQQVTLSCSPISGHRSVSWYQQTPGQGLQFLFEYFSETQRNKGNFPGRFSGRQFSNSRSEMNVSTLELGDSALYLCASSLSGGFNGYTFGSGTRLTVV.

This clone was counted once. The chain is built from TRBV13 and TRBJ2-7, with 8 bases identical to TRBD2. Germline V gene sequence: CDR1 PRHDT, CDR2 FYEKMQ (reference sequence). Trimming took 8 bases from V and 6 from J; bases not matched to a gene: 15. This CDR3 comprises 15 residues. The CDR3, as DNA: TGTGCCAGCCAGGGGAGGAGCGGGAGCAGAGGCGAGCAGTACTTC. It codes for CASQGRSGSRGEQYF.

The CDR3 loop reads CASSIKPSTDTQYF. The DNA of the CDR3 is TGTGCCAGCTCGATCAAACCTAGCACAGATACGCAGTATTTT. This chain joins TRBV18 and TRBJ2-3; D is ambiguous. Trimming removed 6 bases from V and 0 bases from J, with 10 bases in between. The CDR3 spans 14 residues. The germline V gene has CDR1 KGHSH and CDR2 LQKENI.

This clone occurred once. This chain joins TRBV7-2 and TRBJ2-7; 8 bases match TRBD2. Germline lookup yields CDR1 SGHTA and CDR2 FQGNSA. V shed 3 bases and J 4 bases; nucleotides not matched to a gene: 5. The CDR3 covers 14 residues. The DNA of the CDR3 is TGTGCCAGCAGCTTTACTAGCGGAGGGTACGAGCAGTACTTC. Its translation is CASSFTSGGYEQYF.

The chain uses TRBV6-1 and TRBJ2-3; 12 positions agree with TRBD2. This CDR3 contains 15 residues. CDR1 is MNHNS, CDR2 SASEGT, per germline. V was clipped by 7 bases and J by 4 bases; unmatched bases: 6. This CDR3 reads CASTETSGSPDTQYF. The CDR3 nucleotides are TGTGCCAGCACTGAGACTAGCGGGAGCCCAGATACGCAGTATTTT.

The gene calls are TRBV2 and TRBJ2-7; no firm D call. CDR1 is SNHLY, CDR2 FYNNEI, per germline. The V end was cut by 2 bases, the J end by 0 bases, with 11 bases between. There are 15 residues in the CDR3. Here the CDR3 reads CASSEYGLSSYEQYF. CDR3 DNA sequence: TGTGCCAGCAGTGAATACGGTTTAAGCTCCTACGAGCAGTACTTC.

The chain couples TRBV18 to TRBJ1-1; unclear D gene. CDR3 length: 14 amino acids. Between the trimmed V and J ends, which lost 2 bases and 0 bases, there was a span of 7 bases. Germline loops: CDR1 KGHSH, CDR2 LQKENI. CDR3 bases: TGTGCCAGCTCACCATGGGCGTTGAACACTGAAGCTTTCTTT. Its translation: CASSPWALNTEAFF.